These 26 T cell receptor beta chains originate from one sample sequenced in a study of OX40 agonist ivuxolimab in advanced cancers. Measured with immunoSEQ multiplex PCR; TCRdb has only the in-frame clones, and not every one. This table holds under 40,000 clones, 80% to 85% found once. The sample was CD4+ or CD8+ T cells sorted from blood, taken in a trial of the OX40 agonist ivuxolimab. These receptors came from an adult with an advanced solid tumor such as melanoma, head and neck, liver or kidney cancer.

The rearrangement uses TRBV19 and TRBJ2-6; 8 bases are a match to TRBD1. This CDR3 has 16 amino acids. Trimming at V came to 9 bases and at J to 0 bases, leaving 7 bases not matched to a gene. Germline CDR1 is LNHDA and CDR2 is SQIVND (reference sequence). Here the CDR3 reads CASRDRIHSGANVLTF. Here the CDR3 DNA reads TGTGCCAGCAGGGACAGGATTCACTCTGGGGCCAACGTCCTGACTTTC.

This rearrangement joins TRBV28 to TRBJ2-7; 15 positions agree with TRBD2. Germline loops: CDR1 MDHEN, CDR2 SYDVKM. The V segment lost 5 bases and the J segment 2 bases; nucleotides outside the gene matches: 4. The CDR3 sequence is 16 residues long. CDR3 sequence (DNA): TGTGCCAGCAGTCGGACTAGCGGGAGGGGAACCTACGAGCAGTACTTC. Amino acid sequence: CASSRTSGRGTYEQYF.

This chain links TRBV7-8 with TRBJ1-2; D is unresolved. Trimming cost V 5 bases and J 5 bases, with 9 bases left between them. The CDR3 runs 12 residues. Germline CDR1 is SGHVS and CDR2 is FQNEAQ. In DNA, the CDR3 is TGTGCCAGCAGCGAACGCGGTTATGGCTACACCTTC. Amino acids: CASSERGYGYTF.

V is TRBV9 and J is TRBJ2-3, with unresolved D. The length of the CDR3 is 20 residues. Germline V lookup: CDR1 SGDLS, CDR2 YYNGEE. The germline V and J ends were trimmed by 0 bases and 2 bases, with 25 bases remaining between them. CDR3 in amino acids: CASSVESRMFHTWDTDTQYF. The CDR3 nucleotides read TGTGCCAGCAGCGTAGAGTCCCGGATGTTCCACACCTGGGACACAGATACGCAGTATTTT.

The chain recombines TRBV5-1 with TRBJ1-3; TRBD1 matches at 9 bases. V lost 4 bases, J lost 9 bases, and 8 bases stayed unmatched. This CDR3 contains 14 residues. Germline-derived CDR1 and CDR2 are SGHRS and YFSETQ. CDR3 bases: TGCGCCAGCAGCCGGGGACAGGGCACCGGCACCATATATTTT. This sequence encodes CASSRGQGTGTIYF.

The chain uses TRBV4-3 and TRBJ1-2, with D tentatively TRBD1 (5 bases). This CDR3 contains 14 residues. Trimming left V 2 bases short and J 1 base short, with 8 bases between. From germline, CDR1 is LGHNA and CDR2 YSLEER. The CDR3 bases are TGCGCCAGCAGCCAATGGGGGAATAACTATGGCTACACCTTC. Translating gives CASSQWGNNYGYTF.

This chain connects TRBV2 to TRBJ2-7; 10 nucleotides align to TRBD2. Per germline, CDR1 SNHLY and CDR2 FYNNEI. This CDR3 has 14 amino acids. The trim removed 6 bases at V and 3 bases at J, leaving 5 bases unmatched. CDR3 loop: CASRGTSAYYEQYF. The CDR3 bases are TGTGCCAGCAGGGGGACTAGCGCGTACTACGAGCAGTACTTC.

V gene TRBV10-3 combines with J gene TRBJ1-4, with D perhaps matching TRBD1 (5 bases). Germline assignment: CDR1 ENHRY and CDR2 SYGVKD. The ends were cut back, 4 bases at V and 0 bases at J, with 9 bases in the middle. The CDR3 is 15 amino acids. The DNA of the CDR3 is TGTGCCATCAGTGCCTCAGGGTCAACTAATGAAAAACTGTTTTTT. This gives the protein CAISASGSTNEKLFF.

The rearrangement links TRBV11-3 to TRBJ2-1; tentatively, D is TRBD1 (5 bases). Trimming cost V 1 base and J 7 bases, with 8 bases left between them. The CDR3 is 13 residues long. From germline, CDR1 is SGHNT and CDR2 YENEEA. In DNA form, the CDR3 reads TGTGCCAGCAGCTTAGGGGGCCTGAATGAGCAGTTCTTC. The encoded protein is CASSLGGLNEQFF.

This clone is termed medium-sized. The rearrangement links TRBV29-1 to TRBJ1-1; tentatively, D is TRBD1 (5 bases). The ends were cut back, 5 bases at V and 1 base at J, with 11 bases in the middle. Germline V CDR1 and CDR2: SQVTM, ANQGSEA. This CDR3 contains 13 residues. CDR3 sequence (DNA): TGCAGCGTTTCGGAGGGGACGAACACTGAAGCTTTCTTT. It is translated as CSVSEGTNTEAFF.

This clone was seen a single time. The chain uses TRBV6-1 and TRBJ2-1, with a possible D match to TRBD1 (5 bases). In germline, CDR1 is MNHNS, CDR2 SASEGT. Between the trimmed V and J ends, which lost 4 bases and 6 bases, there was a span of 16 bases. The CDR3 consists of 15 residues. CDR3 sequence reads: CASSGVGPRANEQFF. CDR3 coding DNA: TGTGCCAGCAGTGGAGTGGGGCCCCGCGCCAATGAGCAGTTCTTC.

V usage is TRBV4-2 and J usage is TRBJ1-2, with D possibly being TRBD1 (6 bases). Per the germline V gene, CDR1 is LGHNA and CDR2 is YNFKEQ. The ends were cut back, 3 bases at V and 6 bases at J, with 17 bases in the middle. The CDR3 totals 15 residues. The CDR3 DNA follows: TGTGCCAGCAGCCATAATCCGGACAGTGAAGATGGCTACACCTTC. It encodes CASSHNPDSEDGYTF.

Only one count was recorded for this clone. The chain has TRBV10-3 and TRBJ2-7; 8 nucleotides agree with TRBD2. CDR1 is ENHRY and CDR2 is SYGVKD in the germline V gene. The CDR3 loop spans 15 amino acids. Trimming removed 0 bases from V and 3 bases from J; junction bases left unmatched: 4. The CDR3 DNA reads as TGTGCCATCAGTGAGTCACTAGCGGTTAGCTACGAGCAGTACTTC. Its translation is CAISESLAVSYEQYF.

The chain is built from TRBV4-2 and TRBJ1-5, with no clear D. Between the trimmed V and J ends, which lost 0 bases and 0 bases, there was a span of 6 bases. The CDR3 sequence is 15 residues long. Germline assignment: CDR1 LGHNA and CDR2 YNFKEQ. CDR3 DNA sequence: TGTGCCAGCAGCCAAGATTGGGGTAGCAATCAGCCCCAGCATTTT. Amino acids: CASSQDWGSNQPQHF.

This clone was detected only a few times. J is TRBJ2-5 and V is TRBV19; 12 nucleotides line up with TRBD1. Germline CDR1 is LNHDA and CDR2 is SQIVND (reference sequence). CDR3 length: 14 residues. Trimming removed 10 bases from V and 5 bases from J; junction bases left unmatched: 8. The CDR3 DNA reads TGTGCCACCTCCGGGACAGGGGGCAGCGAGACCCAGTACTTC. This gives the protein CATSGTGGSETQYF.

This clone was seen a few times. The chain joins TRBV18 to TRBJ2-2; D perhaps matches TRBD2 (5 bases). V shed 0 bases and J shed 5 bases, with 13 bases lying between them. Germline V lookup: CDR1 KGHSH, CDR2 LQKENI. The CDR3 is 16 amino acids. The CDR3 DNA reads TGTGCCAGCTCACCACCGGCGTCAGGAGGAACCGGGGAGCTGTTTTTT. This codes for CASSPPASGGTGELFF.

The genes are TRBV18 and TRBJ1-4; D not certain. The CDR3 sequence is 16 residues long. CDR1 KGHSH and CDR2 LQKENI come from the germline V gene. Trimming removed 3 bases from V and 4 bases from J, with 15 bases in between. CDR3 DNA sequence: TGTGCCAGCTCACCGAAAAGGGCAGTACATAATGAAAAACTGTTTTTT. It encodes CASSPKRAVHNEKLFF.

V and J are TRBV28 and TRBJ2-6; 13 bases agree with TRBD2. J gave up 3 bases and V 3 bases, and 5 bases lay outside the gene matches. The CDR3 is 18 amino acids. From germline, CDR1 is MDHEN and CDR2 SYDVKM. The CDR3 DNA reads as TGTGCCAGCAGTTTTCGGACTAGCGGGAGACGTGGGGCCAACGTCCTGACTTTC. It is translated as CASSFRTSGRRGANVLTF.

This sequence joins TRBV9 and TRBJ2-3; 12 bases match TRBD2. This CDR3 is 15 amino acids long. With V trimmed by 3 bases and J by 3 bases, 2 bases remained unmatched. Germline CDR1 SGDLS, CDR2 YYNGEE. The DNA of the CDR3 is TGTGCCAGCAGCGGGACTAGCGGGGTAACAGATACGCAGTATTTT. Its translation: CASSGTSGVTDTQYF. Full variable domain (missing parts from reference TRBV9 and TRBJ2-3): DSGVTQTPKHLITATGQRVTLRCSPRSGDLSVYWYQQSLDQGLQFLIQYYNGEERAKGNILERFSAQQFPDLHSELNLSSLELGDSALYFCASSGTSGVTDTQYFGPGTRLTVL.

This chain joins TRBV5-6 and TRBJ1-2, with unresolved D. Trimming cost V 0 bases and J 5 bases, with 11 bases left between them. The CDR3 totals 14 residues. CDR1 and CDR2 from the germline V gene are SGHDT and YYEEEE. For the CDR3, the DNA is TGTGCCAGCAGCTTGGTATCGGTCCGGTATGGCTACACCTTC. This translates into CASSLVSVRYGYTF.

This clone was seen once. The chain uses TRBV13 and TRBJ1-3, with 7 bases matching TRBD1. The CDR3 has 15 residues. Per germline, CDR1 PRHDT and CDR2 FYEKMQ (reference sequence). V lost 4 bases and J lost 4; bases outside the gene matches: 7. Here the CDR3 reads CASSSDRVSGNTIYF. CDR3 in DNA: TGTGCCAGCAGCTCAGACAGGGTTTCAGGAAACACCATATATTTT.

The chain recombines TRBV6-1 with TRBJ2-5, with D hard to call. The CDR3 runs 12 residues. Germline values: CDR1 MNHNS, CDR2 SASEGT. The V end was cut by 6 bases, the J end by 4 bases, with 9 bases between. CDR3: CASRIRLETQYF. The CDR3, as DNA: TGTGCCAGCAGAATTAGACTAGAGACCCAGTACTTC.

The chain employs TRBV5-1 and TRBJ2-5, with D uncertain. Germline CDR1 and CDR2: SGHRS and YFSETQ. Trimming took 0 bases from V and 5 from J, leaving 8 bases between them. CDR3 size: 13 residues. The chain's CDR3 is CASSLGLRETQYF. The DNA for the CDR3 is TGCGCCAGCAGCTTGGGGCTAAGGGAGACCCAGTACTTC.

V gene TRBV25-1 combines with J gene TRBJ2-1; tentatively, D is TRBD1 (5 bases). The length of the CDR3 is 13 residues. The germline gives CDR1 MGHDK, CDR2 SYGVNS. Trimming stripped 7 bases from V and 4 bases from J, with 11 bases between. The CDR3: CASTRAGYNEQFF. DNA of the CDR3: TGTGCCAGCACCCGGGCAGGGTACAATGAGCAGTTCTTC.

DNA for the CDR3: TGTGCCATCAGTGACTCAGACAGGGGGATTCAGCCCCAGCATTTT. Amino acids: CAISDSDRGIQPQHF. V gene TRBV10-3 combines with J gene TRBJ1-5, with 9 positions matching TRBD1. The V gene end was trimmed by 3 bases and the J gene end by 6 bases; junction bases not matched to a gene: 6. Germline assignment: CDR1 ENHRY and CDR2 SYGVKD. CDR3 length: 15 residues.

CDR3 amino acids: CASSLSGVLVNYTF. In nucleotides, the CDR3 is TGTGCCAGCAGTTTGTCAGGGGTTCTGGTAAACTACACCTTC. The V and J genes are TRBV28 and TRBJ1-2; weak D call: TRBD1 (6 bases). CDR3 length: 14 amino acids. V shed 3 bases and J shed 10 bases, with 18 bases lying between them. In germline, CDR1 is MDHEN, CDR2 SYDVKM.